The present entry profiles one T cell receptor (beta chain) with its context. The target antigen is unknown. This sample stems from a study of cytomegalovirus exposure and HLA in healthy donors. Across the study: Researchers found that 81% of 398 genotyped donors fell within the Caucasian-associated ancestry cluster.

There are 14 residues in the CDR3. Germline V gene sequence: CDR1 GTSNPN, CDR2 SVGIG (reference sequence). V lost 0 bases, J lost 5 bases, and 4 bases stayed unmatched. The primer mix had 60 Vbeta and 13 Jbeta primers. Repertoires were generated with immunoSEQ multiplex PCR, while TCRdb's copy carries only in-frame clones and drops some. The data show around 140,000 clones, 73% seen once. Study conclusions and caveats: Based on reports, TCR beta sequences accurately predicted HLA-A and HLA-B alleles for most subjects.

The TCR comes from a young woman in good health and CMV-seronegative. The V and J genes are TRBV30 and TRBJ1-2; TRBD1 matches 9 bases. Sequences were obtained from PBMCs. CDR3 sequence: CAWSVSGTGYGYTF. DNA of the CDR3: TGTGCCTGGAGTGTGTCTGGGACAGGGTATGGCTACACCTTC.